This T cell receptor beta chain was recorded in a study of CD8+ T cells in alopecia areata (dated by TCRdb to about 2018). Background on the whole study: Treated patients were enrolled in an open-label pilot trial of oral tofacitinib at 5 to 10 mg twice daily for moderate-to-severe alopecia areata. Tofacitinib was administered for 6 to 18 months, and 6 months of follow-up off drug were then conducted to assess delayed response and recurrence. Disease severity in treated patients was measured with the SALT score, which quantifies the percentage of affected scalp surface area. In both human patients and the C3H/HeJ mouse model, the study applied high-throughput TCRbeta sequencing to look at T cell clonal expansion in alopecia areata. On the human side, TCRbeta sequencing was run on scalp tissue and on sorted CD4+ and CD8+ peripheral blood T cells from healthy controls and from alopecia areata patients with either patchy or totalis/universalis disease. Patients on tofacitinib were biopsied at baseline and after 4 and 24 weeks of treatment, and several of the patients also had a later scalp biopsy. Scalp clonality was compared across normal scalp (n=4), patchy alopecia areata scalp (n=8), and alopecia totalis/universalis scalp (n=8). The RNA source kit depended on sample type: the PAXgene miRNA kit for fixed scalp, the miRNeasy kit for PBMCs, and the RNeasy kit for mouse skin. TCRbeta CDR3 regions were amplified by immunoSEQ multiplex PCR with 35 Vbeta forward and 13 Jbeta reverse primers. The paper's findings and limits, for the study overall: The treated cohort was small, with a single nonresponder, so links between baseline CD8+ expansion and response need larger studies. With tofacitinib, both scalp clonality and the number of expanded CD8+ clones among the top 100 scalp clones went down significantly. Unlike mouse skin, where gammadelta T cells dominate, normal human skin contains resident alphabeta T cells that get sequenced too, which complicates analysis of the scalp TCR repertoire. Many expanded lesional clones persisted in scalp and blood during tofacitinib treatment, which may partly explain relapse after stopping treatment. Compared with mice, TCR sequences shared between patients were less clear, possibly partly because of HLA diversity across the patient population. Compared with normal scalp, lesional scalp, particularly in alopecia totalis/universalis, had higher clonality and more expanded CD8+ clones, which suggests antigenic drive.

Trimming leaves V shorter by 0 bases and J shorter by 3 bases, with the junction holding 0 bases beyond the gene matches. The CDR3 numbers 14 residues from cysteine through phenylalanine. CDR3 DNA is the only sequence kept; it has 42 bases, read in frame from the first base. The germline V gene (reference sequence) specifies GTSNPN as CDR1 and SVGIG as CDR2. According to the study, the label for this sample's treatment or condition signals: oral pan-JAK inhibitor, 5-10 mg twice daily. Lesional scalp punch biopsies and peripheral blood were collected from alopecia areata patients. After PBMCs were isolated by density centrifugation and stained for CD3, CD4 and CD8, a FACSAria was used to sort CD4+ and CD8+ T cells. As to this clone: What this receptor recognizes is not known. Qualities for individual bases were not recorded, and no much larger clone is one base off.

The library was built by means of the immunoSEQ multiplex PCR assay. RNA was extracted from all samples and reverse transcribed into cDNA as template for TCR sequencing. SuperScript III was used for first-strand cDNA synthesis, primed with a 2:1 mix of oligo-dT and random hexamers. A synthetic immune receptor repertoire was used to gauge amplification bias, and whatever bias remained was removed computationally. In the original analysis: Raw reads were preprocessed to remove errors, and CDR3 was defined by IMGT conventions from the conserved cysteine to phenylalanine. To get clonality, Shannon entropy was normalized by log2 of the number of productive unique TCRs and the result was subtracted from 1. Whether each scalp clone was CD4 or CD8 was inferred by checking scalp TCRbeta sequences against the CD4 and CD8 repertoires from sorted blood. The table was pulled from immuneACCESS by TCRdb, which kept in-frame rearrangements only. Such tables lose some clones; where checked, under half of the loss comes from unresolved V genes, and the rest has no known cause. For V, J and clone size, that table is used; D and trimming come from the DNA. The sample table contains about 270,000 clones; only one count was recorded for 60% of them. Around 0.84% of the sample goes to the ten largest clones.

The sample consisted of CD4+ T cells sorted from blood, taken between weeks 51 and 52, from a patient treated with tofacitinib. The sequence is built from TRBV30 and TRBJ2-4; 9 middle bases align to TRBD2. The clonotype originates from a human donor with alopecia areata. The base sequence is TGTGCCTGGAGTGTACTAGCGGGCAAAAACATTCAGTACTTC. Its amino acids are CAWSVLAGKNIQYF.